Below are 9 T cell receptor beta chains sequenced from a single sample in a study of T cells of healthy individuals. Each CDR3 protein is one row after TCRdb ran MiXCR on the 5' RACE reads. In the table there are about 82,000 distinct CDR3 sequences, roughly 5% of which are singletons. Receptors were obtained from a female donor in good health.

This clonotype was seen ten or more times. The J gene is TRBJ1-2, the V gene TRBV20-1; no clear D gene. The V gene's germline CDR1 is DFQATT and CDR2 SNEGSKA (reference sequence). There are 13 residues in the CDR3. V lost 0 bases and J lost 4, with 9 bases in between. DNA for the CDR3: TGCAGTGCTAGAGAGGGCCTCCTCTATGGCTACACCTTC. Its protein product is CSAREGLLYGYTF.

This clonotype was observed at least ten times. The chain recombines TRBV28 with TRBJ2-3; tentative D call: TRBD2 (6 bases). The CDR3 consists of 15 residues. The V end was cut by 8 bases, the J end by 6 bases, with 21 bases between. CDR1 and CDR2 (germline): MDHEN, SYDVKM. The CDR3 region is CASRAAGMVGDTQYF. The CDR3 coding sequence is TGTGCCAGCCGGGCCGCGGGAATGGTGGGTGATACGCAGTATTTT.

This clonotype has only a few counts. The chain combines TRBV12-3 or TRBV12-4 with TRBJ1-4; no definite D call. CDR3 length: 14 residues. V dropped 2 bases and J dropped 6 bases, with 10 bases sitting between them. CDR3 nucleotide sequence: TGTGCCAGCAGTTTAACTGTAGCCCATGAAAAACTGTTTTTT. Its protein product is CASSLTVAHEKLFF.

J is TRBJ1-1 and V is TRBV10-3; 7 positions match TRBD1. V gave up 3 bases and J gave up 1 base; unmatched junction bases: 2. In germline, CDR1 is ENHRY, CDR2 SYGVKD. The CDR3 spans 14 residues. The chain's CDR3 is CAISEQGPNTEAFF. For the CDR3, the DNA is TGTGCCATCAGTGAACAGGGGCCGAACACTGAAGCTTTCTTT.

At least ten counts were recorded for this clonotype. The gene calls are TRBV7-9 and TRBJ2-5, with D possibly being TRBD1 (5 bases). Germline loops: CDR1 SEHNR, CDR2 FQNEAQ (reference sequence). The CDR3 is made up of 14 amino acids. The germline V and J ends were trimmed by 5 bases and 5 bases, with 15 bases remaining between them. CDR3 loop: CASSPRQSKETQYF. The CDR3 nucleotides are TGTGCCAGCAGCCCTCGACAGTCTAAGGAGACCCAGTACTTC.

This chain links TRBV7-3 with TRBJ2-1; D not resolved. In germline, CDR1 is SGHTA, CDR2 FQGTGA. With 1 base removed from V and 8 bases from J, the gap between germline ends came to 9 bases. This CDR3 has 13 amino acids. DNA of the CDR3: TGTGCCAGCAGCTTAAATTTCGTATATGAGCAGTTCTTC. Translating it yields CASSLNFVYEQFF.

This clonotype was picked up a small number of times. V is TRBV6-2 or TRBV6-3 and J is TRBJ1-1; perhaps TRBD1 as D (5 bases). Germline loops: CDR1 MNHEY, CDR2 SVGEGT. The CDR3 consists of 14 residues. Trimming took 2 bases from V and 1 from J, leaving 8 bases between them. CDR3 protein: CASSYGGPNTEAFF. For the CDR3, the DNA is TGTGCCAGCAGTTACGGGGGTCCGAACACTGAAGCTTTCTTT.

This clonotype came up many times. This chain links TRBV10-3 with TRBJ2-5; D remains unclear. This CDR3 has 12 residues. Trimming stripped 4 bases from V and 3 bases from J, with 6 bases between. CDR1 ENHRY and CDR2 SYGVKD come from the germline V gene. The DNA of the CDR3 is TGTGCCATCAGTGGGTCTAAAGAGACCCAGTACTTC. Translation: CAISGSKETQYF.

The CDR3 DNA reads TGCGCCAGCAGCCAACAAGCGGCAGTAACCAGCCATGAGCAGTTCTTC. Encoded protein: CASSQQAAVTSHEQFF. The genes are TRBV4-1 and TRBJ2-1, with TRBD2 as a possible D gene (5 bases). The CDR3 loop spans 16 amino acids. From germline, CDR1 is MGHRA and CDR2 YSYEKL. Trimming pared 2 bases from V and 8 bases from J, leaving 19 bases between.